These 14 T cell receptor beta chains originate from one sample sequenced in a study of blood T cell repertoires in COVID-19. Sequencing used immunoSEQ multiplex PCR; TCRdb keeps in-frame clones, though not all of them. Here the sample spans approximately 220,000 clones, approximately 81% being singletons. The specimen sequenced was peripheral blood. These receptors originate from a woman older than 75 with acute or convalescent COVID-19.

The V gene is TRBV7-2, the J gene TRBJ1-2, with a weak D call TRBD1 (5 bases). V lost 3 bases and J lost 4, with 12 bases in between. CDR1 is SGHTA, CDR2 FQGNSA, per germline. This CDR3 is built from 14 residues. The CDR3 spells CASSFSTETYGYTF. For the CDR3, the DNA is TGTGCCAGCAGCTTCTCGACAGAGACCTATGGCTACACCTTC.

The V gene is TRBV10-3, the J gene TRBJ2-2; 8 positions match TRBD1. V dropped 10 bases and J dropped 2; count of bases not matched to a gene: 9. CDR3 length: 15 residues. Germline CDR1 reads ENHRY; CDR2 reads SYGVKD. CDR3 DNA: TGTGCCACCCGGTCGCAGGGGGCAAACACCGGGGAGCTGTTTTTT. Amino acid sequence: CATRSQGANTGELFF.

This sequence joins TRBV7-3 and TRBJ1-2, with 11 bases matching TRBD1. Looked up from germline, CDR1 is SGHTA and CDR2 is FQGTGA. The ends lost 5 bases at V and 3 bases at J; junction bases unmatched: 5. There are 15 residues in the CDR3. This CDR3 is CASSPGQGADYGYTF. In DNA form, the CDR3 reads TGTGCCAGCAGCCCCGGACAGGGGGCGGACTATGGCTACACCTTC.

Written as DNA, the CDR3 is TGTGCCAGCAGCCAAGAACGGGTTAACTATGGCTACACCTTC. This sequence encodes CASSQERVNYGYTF. V and J are TRBV4-2 and TRBJ1-2; D remains ambiguous. Germline CDR1 and CDR2: LGHNA and YNFKEQ. This CDR3 region has 14 residues. V was pared by 0 bases and J by 1 base, with 6 bases between.

Only a few counts were recorded for this clone. The chain joins TRBV15 to TRBJ2-5, with a weak D call TRBD1 (5 bases). There are 16 residues in the CDR3. The ends were cut back, 1 base at V and 2 bases at J, with 14 bases in the middle. In germline, CDR1 is LNHNV, CDR2 YYDKDF (reference sequence). The CDR3 bases are TGTGCCACCAGCAGAGGTTTCCTTCGACAGCAAGAGACCCAGTACTTC. It yields the protein CATSRGFLRQQETQYF.

This rearrangement joins TRBV7-9 to TRBJ2-7, with a tentative D call TRBD1 (6 bases). The length of the CDR3 is 12 residues. The germline CDR1 and CDR2 sequences are SEHNR and FQNEAQ (reference sequence). V was cut by 6 bases and J by 3 bases, with 9 bases left in between. CDR3 DNA sequence: TGTGCCAGCAGTCGACAGGACTACGAGCAGTACTTC. As protein: CASSRQDYEQYF.

The V gene is TRBV14, the J gene TRBJ1-4; D unresolved. This CDR3 has 16 amino acids. Germline V gene sequence: CDR1 SGHDN, CDR2 FVKESK. V was cut by 0 bases and J by 0 bases, with 8 bases left in between. The CDR3 DNA reads as TGTGCCAGCAGCCAAGATACGGTTTCAACTAATGAAAAACTGTTTTTT. This gives the protein CASSQDTVSTNEKLFF.

The chain joins TRBV6-5 to TRBJ2-1; D gene ambiguous. CDR1 is MNHEY, CDR2 SVGAGI, per germline. This CDR3 is built from 12 residues. In DNA, the CDR3 is TGTGCTTCGGAGTCCTCCTACAATGAGCAGTTCTTC. Its protein is CASESSYNEQFF.

This chain connects TRBV5-1 to TRBJ1-3; 8 bases map to TRBD1. The ends lost 2 bases at V and 0 bases at J; junction bases unmatched: 4. The CDR3 totals 16 residues. Germline V gives CDR1 SGHRS, CDR2 YFSETQ. CDR3 region: CASSFATGDSGNTIYF. CDR3 coding DNA: TGCGCCAGCAGCTTCGCGACAGGGGACTCTGGAAACACCATATATTTT.

This chain uses TRBV7-9 with TRBJ1-1, with 8 nucleotides matching TRBD1. Per the germline V gene, CDR1 is SEHNR and CDR2 is FQNEAQ (reference sequence). Trimming took 2 bases from V and 2 from J; bases not matched to a gene: 7. The CDR3 extends over 16 amino acids. CDR3 residues: CASSLSGGLRNTEAFF. The CDR3 bases are TGTGCCAGCAGCTTATCAGGGGGCCTAAGAAACACTGAAGCTTTCTTT.

This clone counts as medium-sized (0.01 to 0.1%). The chain carries TRBV5-3 and TRBJ1-5; D gene uncertain. TRBV5-3 is an ORF, and what it does is uncertain. The CDR3 consists of 14 residues. Trimming pared 1 base from V and 3 bases from J, leaving 8 bases between. The CDR3 loop is CARSLPRSNQPQHF. The CDR3 bases are TGTGCCAGAAGCTTGCCCAGGTCCAATCAGCCCCAGCATTTT.

This clone was counted between two and nine times. This chain connects TRBV2 to TRBJ2-2; 11 nucleotides line up with TRBD2. This CDR3 comprises 16 residues. The V segment lost 6 bases and the J segment 6 bases; nucleotides outside the gene matches: 9. CDR1 SNHLY and CDR2 FYNNEI come from the germline V gene. In DNA form, the CDR3 reads TGTGCCAGCAGAGGGGAGTTACTAGCGGGAGCCGGGGAGCTGTTTTTT. It yields the protein CASRGELLAGAGELFF.

The table lists this clone with a few counts. The CDR3 coding sequence is TGTGCCAGCAGCCGGGGGACAGGGGGAAGCTCCTACGAGCAGTACTTC. This codes for CASSRGTGGSSYEQYF. J is TRBJ2-7 and V is TRBV13; 11 bases line up with TRBD1. The CDR3 extends over 16 amino acids. Germline V CDR1 and CDR2: PRHDT, FYEKMQ (reference sequence). Trimming removed 5 bases from V and 0 bases from J; junction bases left unmatched: 6.

This chain joins TRBV3-1 (or the pseudogene TRBV3-2) and TRBJ2-7, with D unclear. Germline values: CDR1 LGHDT, CDR2 YNNKEL (reference sequence). The V end was cut by 6 bases, the J end by 0 bases, with 9 bases between. The CDR3 spans 13 residues. CDR3 sequence (DNA): TGTGCCAGCAGTGTAACGAGCTCCTACGAGCAGTACTTC. Protein: CASSVTSSYEQYF.